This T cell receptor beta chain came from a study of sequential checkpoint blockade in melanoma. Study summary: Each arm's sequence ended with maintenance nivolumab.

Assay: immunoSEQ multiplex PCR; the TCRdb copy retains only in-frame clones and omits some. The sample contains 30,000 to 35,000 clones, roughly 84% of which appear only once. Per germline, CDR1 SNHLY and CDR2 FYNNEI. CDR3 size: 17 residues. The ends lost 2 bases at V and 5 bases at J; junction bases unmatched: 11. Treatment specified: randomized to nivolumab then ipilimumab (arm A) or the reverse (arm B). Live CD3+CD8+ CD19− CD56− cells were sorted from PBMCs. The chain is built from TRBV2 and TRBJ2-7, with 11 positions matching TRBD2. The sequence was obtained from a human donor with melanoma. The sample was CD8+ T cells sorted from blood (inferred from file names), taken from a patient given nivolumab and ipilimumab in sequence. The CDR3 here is CASSETSGSFATDEQYF. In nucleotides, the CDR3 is TGTGCCAGCAGTGAAACTAGCGGGAGTTTCGCTACCGACGAGCAGTACTTC.